The subject of this entry is one T cell receptor (beta chain). What this receptor recognizes is not known. No quality values exist for individual bases; no much larger clone is one base distant. The cohort consisted of 666 healthy bone marrow donors. At the time of sampling, all cohort members were nominally healthy, though unrecorded immune exposures were likely present. The donor tested CMV seropositive, placing the donor among the 290 or so seropositive members of the cohort. Every donor gave a peripheral blood sample, and the peripheral blood mononuclear cells from that sample were used for TCR beta sequencing. The Qiagen DNeasy Blood Extraction Kit was used to extract genomic DNA from the blood cell samples. This record comes from a study of cytomegalovirus exposure and HLA in healthy donors (dated by TCRdb to the late 2010s). Regarding the complete study: According to an earlier analysis of around 600 of the donors, about 179 million T cells yielded over 100 million unique TCR beta sequences and about 300 Gb of sequence data. Among 300 to 450 genotyped donors of the cohort, an average of 235,054 unique TCR beta nucleotide sequences were sequenced per donor, around 20% of them non-productive. The study aimed to test whether cataloging public T cell receptors could reveal signatures of past pathogen exposure. To predict cytomegalovirus infection status, the study combined high-throughput TCR immunosequencing, statistical association of individual TCRs with disease status, and machine learning. An earlier analysis of around 580 of the donors used high-throughput TCR beta sequencing to judge whether each TCR beta V gene segment behaved as functional or pseudogenic. Of the approximately 400 genotyped donors, 65% to 90% fell in the genetic ancestry cluster associated with self-reported Caucasian donors. All discovery cohort repertoires had been generated on a single sequencing platform. A later analysis re-examined previously published TCR beta repertoires from more than 550 donors and added high-resolution HLA genotyping to investigate patterns of TCR occurrence. Around 320 gigabases of sequencing data and approximately 85 million unique TCR sequences were included in an early release covering 550 to 800 HLA-typed donors. Besides the first cohort of 550 to 750 subjects, a separate validation cohort made up of over 100 different subjects was used. Alongside the repertoire data, information on donor age, sex, ethnicity and CMV serostatus was compiled. The number of donors typed differed by locus, with about 629-630 for A, B, C, DRB1 and DQB1, 522 for DQA1, 606 for DPA1, and around 460 for DPB1. Genome-wide SNP genotypes for about three fifths of the roughly 670 donors were used in a later genetic analysis, which treated that subset as a discovery cohort. The study used immunosequencing to profile the T cell repertoires of several hundred subjects and linked those repertoires to cytomegalovirus serostatus. Because of strong linkage in the cohort, five DR-DQ haplotypes were treated as single units for association and clustering. Rather than using new phenotypic data, the later analysis identified candidate immune exposures from TCR beta sequences and from how often those sequences occurred across donors. HLA typing included class I and class II loci at four-digit resolution. Overall study results and their limits: A few of the identified cytomegalovirus-associated TCR beta chains were confirmed in vitro to be specific for cytomegalovirus antigens. Most CMV-associated TCR beta chains appeared to be HLA-restricted in a later analysis, and the HLA associations seemed to be driven largely by CMV exposure. Strong co-occurrence of HLA alleles, especially DR and DQ, made assigning TCR associations to individual alleles difficult. Immune exposure information for the cohort was limited to CMV serostatus. Because counts were too low, about 18 rarely observed V segments, including chromosome 9 orphons, were excluded from the earlier analysis of 500 to 700 of the donors. Correlated functional status among segregating V segments might be attributable to linkage disequilibrium, but an unknown experimental factor could not be ruled out. The 87-base-pair reads could not distinguish some IMGT-functional V segments, including TRBV6-2 and TRBV6-3, so those segments were excluded. Compared with equally common non-associated chains, HLA-associated TCR beta chains in a later analysis were more clonally expanded and had lower generation probabilities. In a later analysis, the rate of TCR association differed among HLA loci, with DRB1 alleles having the most associated TCRs and HLA-C alleles having the fewest. Broadly in line with IMGT annotations, most TCR beta V segments showed up in productive rearrangements about 87% or about 30% of the time in an earlier analysis of 587 of the donors. The study listed 164 TCR beta chains as associated with cytomegalovirus. The classifier was reported to diagnose cytomegalovirus status with high specificity and sensitivity in both the original and validation cohorts. The authors suggested that the approach could potentially be extended to other disease states and immunological phenotypes. Because HLA typing was unavailable for some donors at each locus, only the typed subset was used in association tests. Most TCR sequences were observed very rarely across donors, whereas some public TCRs were present in many individuals. A cluster of highly shared sequence variants was judged likely to be a technical artifact of the sequencing pipeline. A later analysis associated 17,000 or so TCR beta sequences with specific HLA alleles at a false discovery rate of 0.05. In a later analysis, several top co-occurrence clusters were reported to appear linked to parvovirus B19, influenza, CMV and Epstein-Barr virus. Sequencing depth was assumed to be roughly uniform across donors in the presence/absence analyses, though that assumption may not hold. The cohort was sequenced for TCR beta chains only, and without alpha or paired-chain data the features that could be detected were limited. A later genetic analysis reported fewer N-insertions in productive TCRs among donors in an Asian-associated ancestry cluster than the roughly 700-donor mean. A further reported finding was that TCR beta sequences accurately predicted the HLA-A and HLA-B alleles for most subjects in the first cohort. In a later genetic analysis, a missense DCLRE1C variant was associated with V-gene and J-gene trimming of TCR beta chains, and the association was replicated in an independent cohort.

The CDR3 runs 13 amino acids, cysteine and phenylalanine included. This entry keeps only the CDR3 DNA: 39 bases, framed from base 1. The junction carries 12 bases between V and J, which are trimmed by 5 bases and 6 bases respectively. CDR1 and CDR2 are read off the germline V gene (reference sequence) as MNHNY and SVGAGI. Library prep was done by the immunoSEQ multiplex PCR assay. For the multiplex PCR, a mixture combining 60 forward primers for TCR Vbeta segments and 13 reverse primers for TCR Jbeta segments was used. The CDR3 region of rearranged TCR beta genes was amplified from genomic DNA by a multiplex PCR assay. The Illumina HiSeq System was used to sequence the amplified TCR beta libraries as 87-base-pair reads. The study's processing was this. A later analysis counted 65 million to 90 million unique TCR beta chains across the roughly 700 repertoires, and some 11 million of these chains were shared by at least two donors. To remove PCR and sequencing errors, raw reads were error-corrected and collapsed into unique sequences using a nearest-neighbor algorithm that merged closely related sequences. To assign V, D and J gene segments, CDR3 sequences were aligned to IMGT reference sequences. For a sequence to be retained, a match of at least six nucleotides was required to both a V gene segment and a J gene segment. Rearrangements were called productive when the CDR3 lacked stop codons and stayed in frame with V and J; all others were non-productive. Following IMGT convention, CDR3 was defined as the stretch from the second conserved V-encoded cysteine up to the conserved J-encoded phenylalanine. Sequences without an unambiguous match to a single V gene segment were excluded from the earlier analysis of a few hundred of the donors. An earlier analysis of some 500 of the donors classified V segments as functional when productive rearrangements were above 56.7% and as segregating when the standard deviation between donors was above 5%. A statistical classification framework was built to diagnose cytomegalovirus status from the catalog of TCR beta chain sequences. V and J gene assignment, in a later analysis, came from comparing TCR nucleotide sequences with IMGT/GENE-DB human TR gene sequences. In a later analysis, CDR3 sequences and most-parsimonious VDJ recombination scenarios were assigned using the TCRdist pipeline. In a later analysis, each TCR beta chain was defined by its CDR3 amino acid sequence together with its V-gene family, and reads lacking a unique V-gene family were excluded. As a way to deal with suspected cross-contamination and a sequencing artifact, a later analysis dropped over 550 nucleotide sequences that were highly shared and had low generation probability. A later analysis calculated a clonal expansion index for each public chain from normalized within-repertoire ranks of inferred template counts. Generation probabilities in a later analysis came from a VDJ recombination model fitted to out-of-frame rearrangements, and those results were checked against IGoR. A later analysis scored TCR-TCR, TCR-HLA and TCR-CMV co-occurrence with hypergeometric tests, applying a repertoire-size bias correction to TCR pairs. In a later analysis, false discovery rates were estimated by permuting HLA or CMV assignments 20 times. A later analysis grouped co-occurring TCRs with DBSCAN, adding TCRdist sequence similarity when clustering within HLA-allele-positive subsets. For co-occurrence clustering, repertoires with fewer than 30,000 or more than 120,000 public chains were excluded, along with roughly 5 repertoires with anomalous nucleotide sharing. Here the immuneACCESS table is served through TCRdb, limited to in-frame sequences with V and J called. Missing clones are a known gap in these copies; in checked studies unresolved V genes cover under half, and the rest lacks a known reason. V, J and clone size were drawn from that table, and D and trimming were deduced from the DNA. The sample table lists 80,000 to 130,000 clones, 60% to 80% of them with a count of one. Of the sample, more than 4.5% falls within the top ten clones.

The material sequenced was PBMCs. The V and J segments used are TRBV6-6 and TRBJ2-3; no confident D gene assignment can be made. The receptor was derived from a woman between 18 and 29 years old in good health and CMV-seropositive. The bases read TGTGCCAGCAGTCATTTAGATTCGGATACGCAGTATTTT. Its product reads: CASSHLDSDTQYF.